This T cell receptor beta chain was sequenced in a study of Graves' ophthalmopathy and Graves' hyperthyroidism. This clonotype occurred many times. Amplification targeted the TCR beta CDR3 regions, with RNA transcripts as the source material. A first-round RT-PCR used HTBI primers, followed by a second-round multiplex PCR. TCRdb processed the multiplex PCR reads anew with MiXCR; each CDR3 protein has one entry. This sample has over 500,000 distinct CDR3 sequences, with around a fifth found just once. Hyperthyroidism was new, under 2 months, in patients aged 18 to 65. The germline gives CDR1 LNHDA, CDR2 SQIVND (reference sequence). CDR3 length: 14 amino acids. With V trimmed by 4 bases and J by 6 bases, 4 bases remained unmatched.

The chain employs TRBV19 and TRBJ1-5; TRBD1 matches at 9 bases. The source material was peripheral blood. This receptor was taken from a woman aged 18-35 years with stable Graves' hyperthyroidism. Some clones in this sample may be carry-over from other donors' samples. The CDR3 protein is CASSSWDRVQPQHF. For the CDR3, the DNA is TGTGCCAGTAGTAGTTGGGACAGGGTTCAGCCCCAGCATTTT. Complete variable domain (other parts from reference TRBV19 and TRBJ1-5): DGGITQSPKYLFRKEGQNVTLSCEQNLNHDAMYWYRQDPGQGLRLIYYSQIVNDFQKGDIAEGYSVSREKKESFPLTVTSAQKNPTAFYLCASSSWDRVQPQHFGDGTRLSIL.